This is a list of T cell receptor beta chains from one sample in a study of control samples from healthy donors and cancer patients. Some clones are missing from TCRdb's copy, which holds only in-frame ones; the method was immunoSEQ multiplex PCR. The table records roughly 180,000 clones, around 94% of them present only once. The sample consisted of blood. The source is a woman aged 18-35 years in good health. The CDR3 runs from the conserved cysteine through the conserved F or W. D genes are given only for firm matches. Clone size appears in some rows only: once, few, many, or a class for an expanded clone.

CDR3 length: 17
J gene: TRBJ2-1
clone size: -
D gene: TRBD2
V gene: TRBV7-3
CDR3 DNA: TGTGCCAGCAGCTTAATGAGCGGGGGGAAACCCTACAATGAGCAGTTCTTC
CDR3 protein: CASSLMSGGKPYNEQFF

CDR3 length: 18
J gene: TRBJ2-1
clone size: once
D gene: -
V gene: TRBV6-2/TRBV6-3
CDR3 DNA: TGTGCCAGCAGTTACTCGGGACTGCAATTGAGCTCCTACAATGAGCAGTTCTTC
CDR3 protein: CASSYSGLQLSSYNEQFF

CDR3 length: 17
J gene: TRBJ2-1
clone size: -
D gene: TRBD2
V gene: TRBV15
CDR3 DNA: TGTGCCACCAGCAGTTACGGGGAGGGCACCTCCTACAATGAGCAGTTCTTC
CDR3 protein: CATSSYGEGTSYNEQFF

CDR3 length: 15
J gene: TRBJ2-2
clone size: -
D gene: -
V gene: TRBV4-1
CDR3 DNA: TGCGCCAGCAGCCAAAAGGGGACTAACACCGGGGAGCTGTTTTTT
CDR3 protein: CASSQKGTNTGELFF

CDR3 length: 15
J gene: TRBJ1-1
clone size: -
D gene: -
V gene: TRBV11-3
CDR3 DNA: TGTGCCAGCAGCCGGGCAGGGGCCCGGAACACTGAAGCTTTCTTT
CDR3 protein: CASSRAGARNTEAFF

CDR3 length: 13
J gene: TRBJ1-4
clone size: -
D gene: -
V gene: TRBV10-3
CDR3 DNA: TGTGCCATCAGTAGCGCGACTAATGAAAAACTGTTTTTT
CDR3 protein: CAISSATNEKLFF

CDR3 length: 17
J gene: TRBJ1-1
clone size: -
D gene: -
V gene: TRBV28
CDR3 DNA: TGTGCCAGCATCAAGGGTACTGGTATAGGGGTGAACACTGAAGCTTTCTTT
CDR3 protein: CASIKGTGIGVNTEAFF

CDR3 length: 17
J gene: TRBJ1-5
clone size: -
D gene: -
V gene: TRBV5-5
CDR3 DNA: TGTGCCAGCAGCTTGGTTGTAGGGCCCTATAGCAATCAGCCCCAGCATTTT
CDR3 protein: CASSLVVGPYSNQPQHF

CDR3 length: 14
J gene: TRBJ1-2
clone size: -
D gene: -
V gene: TRBV9
CDR3 DNA: TGTGCCAGCAGCATACTGGGGGAGGACTATGGCTACACCTTC
CDR3 protein: CASSILGEDYGYTF

CDR3 length: 13
J gene: TRBJ1-4
clone size: -
D gene: TRBD1
V gene: TRBV11-3
CDR3 DNA: TGTGCCAGCAGCTCTTGGACAGGCGAAAAACTGTTTTTT
CDR3 protein: CASSSWTGEKLFF

CDR3 length: 14
J gene: TRBJ2-7
clone size: -
D gene: TRBD2
V gene: TRBV6-6
CDR3 DNA: TGTGCCAGCAGTTACTTAGCGGGTACCTACGAGCAGTACTTC
CDR3 protein: CASSYLAGTYEQYF

CDR3 length: 11
J gene: TRBJ1-1
clone size: -
D gene: -
V gene: TRBV11-3
CDR3 DNA: TGTGCCAGCACCTTGGGCACTGAAGCTTTCTTT
CDR3 protein: CASTLGTEAFF

CDR3 length: 19
J gene: TRBJ1-2
clone size: -
D gene: TRBD1
V gene: TRBV28
CDR3 DNA: TGTGCCAGCAGACCTTCCATGGGACAGGGTATCTCTTCTCCTTATGGCTACACCTTC
CDR3 protein: CASRPSMGQGISSPYGYTF

CDR3 length: 11
J gene: TRBJ1-1
clone size: once
D gene: -
V gene: TRBV7-6
CDR3 DNA: TGTGCCAGCAGGGGGAACACTGAAGCTTTCTTT
CDR3 protein: CASRGNTEAFF